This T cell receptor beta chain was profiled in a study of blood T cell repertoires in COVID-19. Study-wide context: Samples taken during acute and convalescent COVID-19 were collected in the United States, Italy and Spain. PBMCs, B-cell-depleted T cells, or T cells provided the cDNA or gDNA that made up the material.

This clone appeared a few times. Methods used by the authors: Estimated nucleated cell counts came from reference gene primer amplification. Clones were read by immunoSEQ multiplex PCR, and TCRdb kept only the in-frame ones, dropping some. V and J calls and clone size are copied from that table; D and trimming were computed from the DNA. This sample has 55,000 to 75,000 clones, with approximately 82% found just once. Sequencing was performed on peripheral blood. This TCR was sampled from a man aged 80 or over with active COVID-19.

CDR3 sequence (DNA): TGTGCCAGCAGTGGGGGGACTAGCGGGTCCCAAGAGACCCAGTACTTC. As protein: CASSGGTSGSQETQYF. This chain links TRBV28 with TRBJ2-5; 12 positions agree with TRBD2. The J segment lost 1 base and the V segment lost 5 bases, leaving 5 bases of the junction unmatched. CDR1 is MDHEN, CDR2 SYDVKM, per germline. The CDR3 sequence is 16 residues long.